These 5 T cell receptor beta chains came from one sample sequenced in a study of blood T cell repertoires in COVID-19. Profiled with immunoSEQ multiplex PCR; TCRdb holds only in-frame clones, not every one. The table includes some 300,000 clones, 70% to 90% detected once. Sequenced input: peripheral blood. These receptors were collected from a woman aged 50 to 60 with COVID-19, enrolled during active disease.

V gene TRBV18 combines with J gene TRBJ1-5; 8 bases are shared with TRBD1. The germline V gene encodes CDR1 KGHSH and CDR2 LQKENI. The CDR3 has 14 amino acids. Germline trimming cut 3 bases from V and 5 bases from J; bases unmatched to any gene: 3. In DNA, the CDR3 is TGTGCCAGCTCACCCCCAGGGGGCTATCAGCCCCAGCATTTT. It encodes CASSPPGGYQPQHF.

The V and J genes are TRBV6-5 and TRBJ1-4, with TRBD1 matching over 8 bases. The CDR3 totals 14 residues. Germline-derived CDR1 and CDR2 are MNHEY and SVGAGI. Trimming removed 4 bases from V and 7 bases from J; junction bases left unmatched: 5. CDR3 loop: CASSSAGQGEKLFF. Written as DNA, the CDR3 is TGTGCCAGCAGTTCAGCCGGACAGGGTGAAAAACTGTTTTTT.

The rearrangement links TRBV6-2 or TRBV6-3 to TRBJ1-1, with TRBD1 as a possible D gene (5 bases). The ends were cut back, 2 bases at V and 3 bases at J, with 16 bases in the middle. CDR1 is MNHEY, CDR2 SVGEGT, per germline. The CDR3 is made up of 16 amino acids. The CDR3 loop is CASSYHFQGGYTEAFF. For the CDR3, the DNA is TGTGCCAGCAGTTACCATTTCCAGGGAGGGTACACTGAAGCTTTCTTT.

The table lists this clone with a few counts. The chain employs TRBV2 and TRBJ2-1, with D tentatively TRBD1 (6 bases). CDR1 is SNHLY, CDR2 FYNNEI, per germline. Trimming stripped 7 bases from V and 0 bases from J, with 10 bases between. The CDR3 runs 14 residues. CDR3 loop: CASKRGNSYNEQFF. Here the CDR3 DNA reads TGTGCCAGCAAAAGGGGGAACTCCTACAATGAGCAGTTCTTC.

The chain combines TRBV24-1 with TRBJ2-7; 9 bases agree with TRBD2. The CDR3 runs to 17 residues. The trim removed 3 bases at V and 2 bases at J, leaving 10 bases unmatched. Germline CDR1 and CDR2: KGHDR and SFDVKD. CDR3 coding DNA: TGTGCCACCAGTGATCCCTATAGCGGGAGCAACCCCTACGAGCAGTACTTC. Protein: CATSDPYSGSNPYEQYF.